The 9 T cell receptor beta chains below all came from one sample that was sequenced in a study of blood T cell repertoires in COVID-19. The table came from immunoSEQ multiplex PCR; TCRdb's copy has only in-frame clones and leaves some out. This sample has tens of thousands of clones; 90% to 95% occur once, and the top ten carry about 8.1%. The sequenced sample consisted of peripheral blood. These receptors came from a human donor in a cohort sampled during active COVID-19.

The chain uses TRBV21-1 and TRBJ1-2; the DNA was not compared with TRBD1, the D call given in the table. TRBV21-1 represents a pseudogene. This CDR3 has 14 amino acids. CDR3 nucleotides: TGTGCCAGCAGCATCAGGCAGACAGGGGATGGCTACACCTTC. Its translation is CASSIRQTGDGYTF.

This chain joins TRBV7-3 and TRBJ2-3, with D maybe TRBD2 (6 bases). Germline V gene data show CDR1 as SGHTA and CDR2 as FQGTGA. This CDR3 is built from 16 residues. V dropped 0 bases and J dropped 0 bases, with 10 bases sitting between them. The CDR3 nucleotides read TGTGCCAGCAGCTTAACTCCGCGGGGAAGCACAGATACGCAGTATTTT. This encodes CASSLTPRGSTDTQYF.

The chain employs TRBV9 and TRBJ1-6, with a possible D match to TRBD1 (5 bases). V was clipped by 6 bases and J by 4 bases, with 17 bases between them. The CDR3 is 16 residues long. Germline lookup yields CDR1 SGDLS and CDR2 YYNGEE. The CDR3 DNA reads as TGTGCCAGCACCCCTGGTGGGGCTTCATATAATTCACCCCTCCACTTT. Its translation: CASTPGGASYNSPLHF.

V is TRBV12-3 or TRBV12-4 and J is TRBJ1-5; 8 bases align to TRBD1. After removal of 8 bases from V and 9 bases from J, the junction contained 9 bases not matched to a gene. This CDR3 is 13 amino acids long. CDR3 protein: CASPDRVCLPQHF. CDR3 coding DNA: TGTGCCAGCCCGGACAGGGTGTGTTTGCCCCAGCATTTT.

The chain combines TRBV9 with TRBJ2-1; 7 bases fit TRBD1. Germline V CDR1 and CDR2: SGDLS, YYNGEE. CDR3 length: 13 residues. V trimming: 4 bases; J trimming: 8 bases; junction bases outside the gene matches: 6. CDR3 loop: CASSSRQGHEQFF. CDR3 DNA: TGTGCCAGCAGCTCTCGACAGGGCCATGAGCAGTTCTTC.

The chain joins TRBV12-5 to TRBJ2-2; 7 bases align to TRBD1. J lost 2 bases, V lost 4 bases, and 10 bases had no gene match. The CDR3 has 17 amino acids. The germline gives CDR1 LGHNT, CDR2 FRNRAP. The CDR3 region is CASGSLAGTENTGELFF. For the CDR3, the DNA is TGTGCTAGTGGTTCGCTAGCCGGGACAGAAAACACCGGGGAGCTGTTTTTT.

The chain has TRBV28 and TRBJ2-7; D perhaps matches TRBD1 (6 bases). The ends were cut back, 6 bases at V and 3 bases at J, with 12 bases in the middle. This CDR3 region has 13 residues. Germline values: CDR1 MDHEN, CDR2 SYDVKM. CDR3 in amino acids: CASRGQGHYEQYF. In DNA, the CDR3 is TGTGCCAGCAGGGGACAAGGACACTACGAGCAGTACTTC. Supplemented by reference TRBV28 and TRBJ2-7, the full variable domain reads DVKVTQSSRYLVKRTGEKVFLECVQDMDHENMFWYRQDPGLGLRLIYFSYDVKMKEKGDIPEGYSVSREKKERFSLILESASTNQTSMYLCASRGQGHYEQYFGPGTRLTVT.

This clone was found a few times. The chain recombines TRBV18 with TRBJ1-6; 8 bases are shared with TRBD1. The CDR3 has 15 residues. In germline, CDR1 is KGHSH, CDR2 LQKENI. The ends lost 3 bases at V and 7 bases at J; junction bases unmatched: 5. The DNA of the CDR3 is TGTGCCAGCTCACCGAGACAGGGGTCGAATTCACCCCTCCACTTT. As protein: CASSPRQGSNSPLHF.

The J gene is TRBJ2-6, the V gene TRBV30, with a tentative D call TRBD1 (6 bases). The CDR3 totals 16 residues. Trimming shortened V by 1 base and J by 0 bases, and 10 bases separated the two germline ends. CDR1 is GTSNPN, CDR2 SVGIG, per germline (reference sequence). CDR3 amino acids: CAWSGDIDSGANVLTF. For the CDR3, the DNA is TGTGCCTGGAGTGGGGACATTGACTCTGGGGCCAACGTCCTGACTTTC.